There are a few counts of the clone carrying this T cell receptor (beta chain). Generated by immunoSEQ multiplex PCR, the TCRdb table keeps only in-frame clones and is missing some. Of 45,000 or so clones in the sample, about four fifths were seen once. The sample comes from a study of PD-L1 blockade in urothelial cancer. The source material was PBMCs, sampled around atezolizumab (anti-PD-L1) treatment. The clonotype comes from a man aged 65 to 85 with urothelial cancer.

For the CDR3, the DNA is TGTGCCAGCAGTGAAAGGGAGTTCTTGTATACGCAGTATTTT. Translation: CASSEREFLYTQYF. This chain links TRBV6-1 with TRBJ2-3; a possible D gene is TRBD2 (5 bases). Germline CDR1 is MNHNS and CDR2 is SASEGT. The CDR3 length is 14 residues. V lost 2 bases and J 7 bases, leaving 13 bases between the germline ends.